Presented here are 13 T cell receptor beta chains from one specimen sequenced in a study of blood T cell repertoires in COVID-19 (dated by TCRdb to 2018 to 2020). Library preparation employed the immunoSEQ multiplex PCR assay. Held by TCRdb, this immuneACCESS table contains in-frame sequences only and omits some clones. Under half of the omission traces to an unresolved V gene where checked; the cause of the rest is unknown. In this sample the table shows around 340,000 clones, around 88% of which occur a single time. The ten largest clones add up to just under 3% of the sample. Sequenced material: peripheral blood. These receptors were collected from a man younger than 45 with active or convalescent COVID-19.

The chain combines TRBV2 with TRBJ2-2; 7 bases match TRBD1. With 9 bases clipped from V and 0 bases from J, the junction kept 4 bases outside the gene matches. Germline CDR1 is SNHLY and CDR2 is FYNNEI. The CDR3 extends over 14 amino acids. CDR3 DNA sequence: TGTGCCAGAGCCGGGACAGCGAACACCGGGGAGCTGTTTTTT. Amino acid sequence: CARAGTANTGELFF.

The chain uses TRBV5-4 and TRBJ2-2, with 7 bases aligning to TRBD2. The CDR3 runs to 18 residues. V lost 4 bases, J lost 7 bases, and 19 bases stayed unmatched. Per germline, CDR1 SGHNT and CDR2 YYREEE (reference sequence). The CDR3 coding sequence is TGTGCCAGCAGCCCCACCCGCGGACTAGGTACAAGAAACGGGGAGCTGTTTTTT. This codes for CASSPTRGLGTRNGELFF.

The chain uses TRBV14 and TRBJ2-1; 8 bases are a match to TRBD1. The CDR3 covers 14 residues. Germline CDR1 SGHDN, CDR2 FVKESK. Germline trimming cut 2 bases from V and 4 bases from J; bases unmatched to any gene: 1. The CDR3 loop reads CASSQQGAYNEQFF. CDR3 bases: TGTGCCAGCAGCCAACAGGGGGCTTACAATGAGCAGTTCTTC.

The rearrangement uses TRBV7-9 and TRBJ1-1; TRBD1 might be the D (5 bases). The CDR3 covers 16 residues. Per the germline V gene, CDR1 is SEHNR and CDR2 is FQNEAQ (reference sequence). V lost 5 bases, J lost 5 bases, and 21 bases lay in between. The CDR3 DNA follows: TGTGCCAGCAGCCCCGGGGGTGGGCCCTTGGGGACTGAAGCTTTCTTT. Translating it yields CASSPGGGPLGTEAFF.

The chain combines TRBV29-1 with TRBJ2-3, with a possible D match to TRBD2 (6 bases). The CDR3 is made up of 15 amino acids. V was cut by 6 bases and J by 5 bases, with 21 bases left in between. Germline V gene sequence: CDR1 SQVTM, CDR2 ANQGSEA. CDR3 DNA: TGCAGCGTCGAGGCCACACCGGGGGTGGGAGATACGCAGTATTTT. Translation gives CSVEATPGVGDTQYF.

This chain uses TRBV5-4 with TRBJ2-3, with 14 bases matching TRBD2. The germline V gene has CDR1 SGHNT and CDR2 YYREEE (reference sequence). After removal of 4 bases from V and 5 bases from J, the junction contained 3 bases not matched to a gene. This CDR3 contains 15 residues. CDR3 amino acids: CASSLGTSGRDTQYF. The CDR3 DNA follows: TGTGCCAGCAGCCTTGGGACTAGCGGGAGAGATACGCAGTATTTT. The full variable domain, with the rest looked up from reference TRBV5-4 and TRBJ2-3, is ETGVTQSPTHLIKTRGQQVTLRCSSQSGHNTVSWYQQALGQGPQFIFQYYREEENGRGNFPPRFSGLQFPNYSSELNVNALELDDSALYLCASSLGTSGRDTQYFGPGTRLTVL.

This clone was seen once. This rearrangement joins TRBV29-1 to TRBJ1-1; D perhaps matches TRBD1 (5 bases). Germline values: CDR1 SQVTM, CDR2 ANQGSEA. V was trimmed by 5 bases and J by 4 bases, leaving 20 bases between them. The CDR3 runs to 15 residues. As DNA, the CDR3 is TGCAGCGTTCGCCTCTCCGGGGACGGGGGCACTGAAGCTTTCTTT. Amino acids: CSVRLSGDGGTEAFF. Together with reference TRBV29-1 and TRBJ1-1, the CDR3 gives the full variable domain: SAVISQKPSRDICQRGTSLTIQCQVDSQVTMMFWYRQQPGQSLTLIATANQGSEATYESGFVIDKFPISRPNLTFSTLTVSNMSPEDSSIYLCSVRLSGDGGTEAFFGQGTRLTVV.

V usage is TRBV9 and J usage is TRBJ2-4; D is unresolved. V was cut by 0 bases and J by 1 base, with 5 bases left in between. CDR3 length equals 14 residues. Germline V gene lookup returns CDR1 SGDLS and CDR2 YYNGEE. The CDR3 loop reads CASSVGAAKNIQYF. The CDR3 DNA reads TGTGCCAGCAGCGTAGGAGCGGCCAAAAACATTCAGTACTTC.

This clone came up once. The chain employs TRBV9 and TRBJ2-7; 7 bases agree with TRBD1. V dropped 1 base and J dropped 3; count of bases not matched to a gene: 4. Germline assignment: CDR1 SGDLS and CDR2 YYNGEE. The CDR3 has 14 amino acids. DNA of the CDR3: TGTGCCAGCAGCGTATCGGGACAGAACTACGAGCAGTACTTC. It specifies CASSVSGQNYEQYF.

The V and J genes are TRBV30 and TRBJ2-7; 8 bases align to TRBD2. Per germline, CDR1 GTSNPN and CDR2 SVGIG (reference sequence). The CDR3 extends over 18 amino acids. V dropped 0 bases and J dropped 6; count of bases not matched to a gene: 19. The CDR3 coding sequence is TGTGCCTGGAGTGTTGCAGGCCTACGACCGGGACTAGTATCCGAGCAGTACTTC. It translates to CAWSVAGLRPGLVSEQYF.

The rearrangement links TRBV7-2 to TRBJ2-7; D perhaps matches TRBD2 (6 bases). The CDR3 consists of 14 residues. The V end lost 1 base, the J end lost 7 bases, and 14 bases lay between the germline ends. CDR1 is SGHTA and CDR2 is FQGNSA in the germline V gene. The CDR3 DNA is TGTGCCAGCAGCTTAGTCGGGGGATCGGAAGAGCAGTACTTC. This translates into CASSLVGGSEEQYF.

The chain recombines TRBV5-1 with TRBJ2-5; D is perhaps TRBD1 (6 bases). CDR1 and CDR2 (germline): SGHRS, YFSETQ. The ends were cut back, 3 bases at V and 0 bases at J, with 15 bases in the middle. The CDR3 extends over 16 amino acids. CDR3 residues: CASSSGQRHNQETQYF. CDR3 coding DNA: TGCGCCAGCAGCTCCGGACAGCGCCACAACCAAGAGACCCAGTACTTC.

The CDR3 DNA sequence: TGCAGCGTTGACGTCCGGGAGGAGACCCAGTACTTC. This sequence encodes CSVDVREETQYF. V and J are TRBV29-1 and TRBJ2-5; a possible D gene is TRBD2 (6 bases). The CDR3 spans 12 residues. The V end lost 3 bases, the J end lost 5 bases, and 10 bases lay between the germline ends. Germline CDR1 and CDR2: SQVTM and ANQGSEA.